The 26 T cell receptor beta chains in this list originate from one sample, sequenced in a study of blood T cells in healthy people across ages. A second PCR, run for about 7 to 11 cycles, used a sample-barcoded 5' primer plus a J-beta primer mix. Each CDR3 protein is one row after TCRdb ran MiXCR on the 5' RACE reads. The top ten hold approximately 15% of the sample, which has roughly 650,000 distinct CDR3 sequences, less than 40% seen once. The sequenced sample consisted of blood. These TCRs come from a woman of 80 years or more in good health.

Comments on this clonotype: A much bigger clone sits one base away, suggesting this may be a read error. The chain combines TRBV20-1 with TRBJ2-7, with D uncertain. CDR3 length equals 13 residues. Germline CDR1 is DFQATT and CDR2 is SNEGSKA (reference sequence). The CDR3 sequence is CSALRSSSYGQYF. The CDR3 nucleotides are TGCAGTGCACTGCGCAGTAGCTCCTACGGGCAGTACTTC.

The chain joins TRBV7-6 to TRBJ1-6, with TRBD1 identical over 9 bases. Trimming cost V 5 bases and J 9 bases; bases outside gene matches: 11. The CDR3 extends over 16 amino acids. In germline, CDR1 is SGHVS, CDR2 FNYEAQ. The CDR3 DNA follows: TGTGCCAGCAGCCTCCGATGGACAGGGGAAGGTTCACCCCTCCACTTT. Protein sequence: CASSLRWTGEGSPLHF.

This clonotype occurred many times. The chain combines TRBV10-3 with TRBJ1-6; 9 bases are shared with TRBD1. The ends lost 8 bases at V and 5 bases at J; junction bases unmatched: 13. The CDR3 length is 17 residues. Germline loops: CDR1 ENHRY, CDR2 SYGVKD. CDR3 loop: CAISAPGTGKHNSPLHF. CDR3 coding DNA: TGTGCCATCTCTGCGCCCGGGACAGGGAAACATAATTCACCCCTCCACTTT.

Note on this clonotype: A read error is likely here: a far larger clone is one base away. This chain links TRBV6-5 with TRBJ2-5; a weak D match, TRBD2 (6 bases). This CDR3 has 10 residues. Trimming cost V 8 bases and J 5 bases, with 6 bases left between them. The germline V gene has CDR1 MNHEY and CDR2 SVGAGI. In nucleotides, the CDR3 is TGTGCCAGCGGAGGGGAGACCCAGTACTTC. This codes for CASGGETQYF.

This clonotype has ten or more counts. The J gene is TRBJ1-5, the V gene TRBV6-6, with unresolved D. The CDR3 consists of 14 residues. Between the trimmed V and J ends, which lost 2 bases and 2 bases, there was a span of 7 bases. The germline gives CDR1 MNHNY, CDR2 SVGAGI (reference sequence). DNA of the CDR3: TGTGCCAGCAGTTACAGGGTGGGCAATCAGCCCCAGCATTTT. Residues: CASSYRVGNQPQHF.

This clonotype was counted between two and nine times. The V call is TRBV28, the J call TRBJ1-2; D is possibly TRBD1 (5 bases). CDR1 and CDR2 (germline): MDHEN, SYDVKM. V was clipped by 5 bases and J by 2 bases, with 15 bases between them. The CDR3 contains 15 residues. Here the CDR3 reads CASSPAVWGNYGYTF. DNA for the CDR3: TGTGCCAGCAGTCCCGCTGTGTGGGGGAACTATGGCTACACCTTC.

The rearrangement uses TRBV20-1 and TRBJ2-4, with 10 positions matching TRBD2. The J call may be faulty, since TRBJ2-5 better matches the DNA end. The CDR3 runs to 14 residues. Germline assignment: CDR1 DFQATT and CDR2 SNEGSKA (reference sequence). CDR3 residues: CSAYPGTSVETQYF. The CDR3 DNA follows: TGCAGTGCTTACCCCGGGACTAGCGTGGAGACCCAGTACTTC.

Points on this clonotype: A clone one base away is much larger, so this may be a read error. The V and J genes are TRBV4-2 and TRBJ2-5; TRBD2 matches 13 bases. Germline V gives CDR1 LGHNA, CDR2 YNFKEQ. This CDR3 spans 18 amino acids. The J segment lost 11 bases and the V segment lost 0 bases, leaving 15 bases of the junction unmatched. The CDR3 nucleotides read TGTGCCAGCAGCCAAGATCCCAGACTAGCGGGGGGCTACAATGAGCAGTACTTC. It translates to CASSQDPRLAGGYNEQYF.

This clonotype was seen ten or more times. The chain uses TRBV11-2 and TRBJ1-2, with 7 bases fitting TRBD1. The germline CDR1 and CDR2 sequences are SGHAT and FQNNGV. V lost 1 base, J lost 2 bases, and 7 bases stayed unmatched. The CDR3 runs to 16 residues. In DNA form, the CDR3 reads TGTGCCAGCAGCTTAGGGACAGGCCCTACCAACTATGGCTACACCTTC. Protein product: CASSLGTGPTNYGYTF.

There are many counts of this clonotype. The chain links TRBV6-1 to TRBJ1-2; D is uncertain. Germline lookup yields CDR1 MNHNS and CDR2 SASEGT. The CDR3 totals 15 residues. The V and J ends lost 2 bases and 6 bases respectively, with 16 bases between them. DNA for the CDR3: TGTGCCAGCAGTGAAACCCCCATTAGGAGTAATGGCTACACCTTC. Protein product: CASSETPIRSNGYTF.

In DNA form, the CDR3 reads TGCAGTGCGGTATCTTATACGGGACAGATCTATGGCTACACCTTC. Translating it yields CSAVSYTGQIYGYTF. The rearrangement joins TRBV20-1 to TRBJ1-2; 7 bases are a match to TRBD1. Germline V gene lookup returns CDR1 DFQATT and CDR2 SNEGSKA (reference sequence). The CDR3 has 15 residues. Trimming removed 6 bases from V and 4 bases from J; junction bases left unmatched: 14.

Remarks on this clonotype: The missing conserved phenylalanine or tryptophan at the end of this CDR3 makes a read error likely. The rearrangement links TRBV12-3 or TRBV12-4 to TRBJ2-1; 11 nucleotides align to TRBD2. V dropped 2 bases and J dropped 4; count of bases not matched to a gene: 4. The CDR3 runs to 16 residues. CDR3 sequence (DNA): TGTGCCAGCAGTTTAAGTCTAGCGGGGGGATACAATGAGCAGTTCGTC. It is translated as CASSLSLAGGYNEQFV.

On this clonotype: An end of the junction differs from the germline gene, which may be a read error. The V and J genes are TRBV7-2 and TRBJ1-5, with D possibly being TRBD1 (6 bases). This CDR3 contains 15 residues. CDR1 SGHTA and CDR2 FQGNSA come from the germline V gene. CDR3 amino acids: CVSSLDPGANQPQHF. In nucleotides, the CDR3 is TGTGTCAGCAGCTTAGATCCAGGGGCAAATCAGCCCCAGCATTTT.

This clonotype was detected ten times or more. CDR3 bases: TGCAGTGCTAGAGAGGAGGGACTCTCGTATAGCACAGATACGCAGTATTTT. Its protein is CSAREEGLSYSTDTQYF. The rearrangement joins TRBV20-1 to TRBJ2-3; TRBD2 is a possible D gene (6 bases). V was pared by 0 bases and J by 0 bases, with 16 bases between. From germline, CDR1 is DFQATT and CDR2 SNEGSKA (reference sequence). The length of the CDR3 is 17 residues.

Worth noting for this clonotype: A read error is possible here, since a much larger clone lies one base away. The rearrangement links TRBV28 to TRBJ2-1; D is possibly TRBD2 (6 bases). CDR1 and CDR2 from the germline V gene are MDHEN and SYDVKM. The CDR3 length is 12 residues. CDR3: CTSSPGGLGMFF. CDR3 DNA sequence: TGTACCAGCAGTCCCGGAGGGTTGGGCATGTTCTTC.

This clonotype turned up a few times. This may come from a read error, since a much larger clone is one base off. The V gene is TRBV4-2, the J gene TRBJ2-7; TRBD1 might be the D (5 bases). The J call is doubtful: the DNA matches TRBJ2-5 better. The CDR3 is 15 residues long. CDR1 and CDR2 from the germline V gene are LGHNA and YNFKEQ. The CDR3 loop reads CAGSPGNKIGETQYF. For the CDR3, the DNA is TGTGCCGGCAGCCCAGGGAACAAAATCGGGGAGACCCAGTACTTC.

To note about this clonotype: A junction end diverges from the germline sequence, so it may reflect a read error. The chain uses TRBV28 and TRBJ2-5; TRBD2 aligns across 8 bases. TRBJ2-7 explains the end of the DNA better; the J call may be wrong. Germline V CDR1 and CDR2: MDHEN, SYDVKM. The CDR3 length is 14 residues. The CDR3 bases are TGTGCTAGCAGAACGGGGACTAGTTCTTACGAGCAGTACTTC. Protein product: CASRTGTSSYEQYF.

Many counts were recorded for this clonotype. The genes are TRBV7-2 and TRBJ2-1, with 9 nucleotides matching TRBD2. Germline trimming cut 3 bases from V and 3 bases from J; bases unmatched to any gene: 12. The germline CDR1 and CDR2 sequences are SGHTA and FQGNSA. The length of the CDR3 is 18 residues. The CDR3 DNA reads TGTGCCAGCAGCTTTACCCCACCGGCGGGGGGGATCTACAATGAGCAGTTCTTC. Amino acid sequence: CASSFTPPAGGIYNEQFF.

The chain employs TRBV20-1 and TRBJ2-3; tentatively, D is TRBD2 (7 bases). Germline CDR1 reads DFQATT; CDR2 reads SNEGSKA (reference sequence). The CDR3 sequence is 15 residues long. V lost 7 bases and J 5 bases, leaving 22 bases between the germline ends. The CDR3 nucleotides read TGCAGTGGGGGGGTGGCGGGGGCCGGAGAAGATACGCAGTATTTT. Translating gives CSGGVAGAGEDTQYF.

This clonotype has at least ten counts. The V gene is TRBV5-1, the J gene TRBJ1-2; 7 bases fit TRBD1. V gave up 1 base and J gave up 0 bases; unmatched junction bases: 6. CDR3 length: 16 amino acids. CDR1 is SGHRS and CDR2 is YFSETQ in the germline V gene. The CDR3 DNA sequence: TGCGCCAGCAGCTTGTCCCCAGGGGGAGCTAACTATGGCTACACCTTC. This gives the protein CASSLSPGGANYGYTF.

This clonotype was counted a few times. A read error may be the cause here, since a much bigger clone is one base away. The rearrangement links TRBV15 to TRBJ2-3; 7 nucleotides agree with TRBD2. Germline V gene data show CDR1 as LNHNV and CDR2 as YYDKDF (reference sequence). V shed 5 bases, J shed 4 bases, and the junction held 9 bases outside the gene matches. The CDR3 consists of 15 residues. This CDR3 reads CATSERLAAADTQYF. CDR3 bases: TGTGCCACCAGCGAAAGACTAGCAGCAGCAGATACGCAGTATTTT.

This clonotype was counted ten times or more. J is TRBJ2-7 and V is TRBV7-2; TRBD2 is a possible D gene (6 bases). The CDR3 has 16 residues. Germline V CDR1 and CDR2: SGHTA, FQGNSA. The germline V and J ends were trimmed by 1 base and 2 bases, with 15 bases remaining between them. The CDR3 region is CASSLVGGTVTYEQYF. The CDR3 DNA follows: TGTGCCAGCAGCTTAGTAGGAGGGACGGTAACCTACGAGCAGTACTTC. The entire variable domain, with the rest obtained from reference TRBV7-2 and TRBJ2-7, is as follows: GAGVSQSPSNKVTEKGKDVELRCDPISGHTALYWYRQSLGQGLEFLIYFQGNSAPDKSGLPSDRFSAERTGGSVSTLTIQRTQQEDSAVYLCASSLVGGTVTYEQYFGPGTRLTVT.

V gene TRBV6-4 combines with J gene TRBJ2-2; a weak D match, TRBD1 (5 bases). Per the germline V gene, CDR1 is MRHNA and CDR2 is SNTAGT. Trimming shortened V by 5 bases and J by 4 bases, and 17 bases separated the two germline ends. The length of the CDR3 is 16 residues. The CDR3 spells CASSPTVQASTGELFF. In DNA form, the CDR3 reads TGTGCCAGCAGTCCCACTGTACAGGCTTCCACCGGGGAGCTGTTTTTT.

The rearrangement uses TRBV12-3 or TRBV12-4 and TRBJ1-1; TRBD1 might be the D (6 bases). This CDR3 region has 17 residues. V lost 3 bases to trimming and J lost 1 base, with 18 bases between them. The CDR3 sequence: CASSLARTANKNTEAFF. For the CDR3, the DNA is TGTGCCAGCAGTTTGGCCCGGACAGCTAATAAGAACACTGAAGCTTTCTTT.

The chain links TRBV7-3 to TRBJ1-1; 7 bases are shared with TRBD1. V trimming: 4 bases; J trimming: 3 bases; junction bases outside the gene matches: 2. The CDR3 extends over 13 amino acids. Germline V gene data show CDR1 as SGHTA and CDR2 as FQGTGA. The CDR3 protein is CASSYQGDTEAFF. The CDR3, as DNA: TGTGCCAGCAGCTACCAGGGGGACACTGAAGCTTTCTTT.

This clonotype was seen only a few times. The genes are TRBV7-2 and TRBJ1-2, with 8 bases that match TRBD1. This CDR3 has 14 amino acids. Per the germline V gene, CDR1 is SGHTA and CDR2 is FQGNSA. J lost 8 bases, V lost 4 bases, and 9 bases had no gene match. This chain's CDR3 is CASSSGQETLGYTF. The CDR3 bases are TGTGCCAGCAGCTCGGGACAGGAGACCCTCGGCTACACCTTC.